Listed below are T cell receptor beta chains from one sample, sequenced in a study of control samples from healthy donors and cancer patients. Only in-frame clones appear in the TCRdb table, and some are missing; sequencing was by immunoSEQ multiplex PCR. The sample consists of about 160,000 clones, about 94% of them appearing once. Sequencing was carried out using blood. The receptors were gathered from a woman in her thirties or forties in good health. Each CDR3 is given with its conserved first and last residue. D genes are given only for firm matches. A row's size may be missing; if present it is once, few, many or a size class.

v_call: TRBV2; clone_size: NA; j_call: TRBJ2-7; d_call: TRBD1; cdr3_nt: TGTGCCAGCAGGCGCGACAGGGGGCCCTACGAGCAGTACTTC; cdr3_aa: CASRRDRGPYEQYF
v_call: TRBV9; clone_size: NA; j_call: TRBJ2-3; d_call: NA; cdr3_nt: TGTGCCAGCAGCGTAGACCCCAGCCCGAGCACAGATACGCAGTATTTT; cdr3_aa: CASSVDPSPSTDTQYF
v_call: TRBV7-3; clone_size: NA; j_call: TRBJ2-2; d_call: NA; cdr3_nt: TGTGCCAGCAGCTTGATGAGCGGAACCGGGGAGCTGTTTTTT; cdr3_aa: CASSLMSGTGELFF
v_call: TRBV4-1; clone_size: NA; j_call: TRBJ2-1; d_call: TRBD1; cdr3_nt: TGCGCCAGCAGCCATGGAATTGAGGGGGCTTGGCCCTACAATGAGCAGTTCTTC; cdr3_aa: CASSHGIEGAWPYNEQFF
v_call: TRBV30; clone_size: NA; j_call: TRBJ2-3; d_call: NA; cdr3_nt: TGTGCCTGGAGTGGTAAGCCCCCAGATACGCAGTATTTT; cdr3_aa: CAWSGKPPDTQYF
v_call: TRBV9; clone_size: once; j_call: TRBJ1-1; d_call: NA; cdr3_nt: TGTGCCAGCAGCCTCATGGGAGGTGAAGCTTTCTTT; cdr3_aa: CASSLMGGEAFF
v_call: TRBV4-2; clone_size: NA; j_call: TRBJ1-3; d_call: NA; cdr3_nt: TGTGCCAGCAGCCAAGGACTCGGCTCTGGAAACACCATATATTTT; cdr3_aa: CASSQGLGSGNTIYF
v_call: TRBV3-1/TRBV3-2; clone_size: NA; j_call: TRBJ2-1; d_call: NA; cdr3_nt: TGTGCCAGCAGCCAAGAAGACAGGACCTACAATGAGCAGTTCTTC; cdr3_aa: CASSQEDRTYNEQFF
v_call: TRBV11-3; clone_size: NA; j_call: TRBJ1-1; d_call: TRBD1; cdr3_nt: TGTGCCAGCAGCATGACAGGGCGCACTGAAGCTTTCTTT; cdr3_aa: CASSMTGRTEAFF
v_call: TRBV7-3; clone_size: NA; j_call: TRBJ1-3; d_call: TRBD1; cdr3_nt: TGTGCCAGCAGTCGAGGGGGCCCACCGAGCTCTGGAAACACCATATATTTT; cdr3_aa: CASSRGGPPSSGNTIYF
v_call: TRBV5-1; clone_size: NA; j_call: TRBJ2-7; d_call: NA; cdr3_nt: TGCGCCAGCAGCTTGGGAGGACGGTACGAGCAGTACTTC; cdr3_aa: CASSLGGRYEQYF
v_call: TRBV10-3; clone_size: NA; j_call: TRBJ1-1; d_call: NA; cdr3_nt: TGTGCCATCAGTGAGGGGGTGTCTACTGAAGCTTTCTTT; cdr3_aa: CAISEGVSTEAFF
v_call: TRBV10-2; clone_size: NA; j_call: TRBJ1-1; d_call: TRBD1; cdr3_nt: TGCGCCAGCAGCGAGGGGGCGAGTGAAGCTTTCTTT; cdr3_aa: CASSEGASEAFF
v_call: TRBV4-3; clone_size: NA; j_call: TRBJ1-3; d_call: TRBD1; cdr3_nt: TGCGCCAGCAGCCCGGGACAGGGGAGATCCGGAAACACCATATATTTT; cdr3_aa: CASSPGQGRSGNTIYF
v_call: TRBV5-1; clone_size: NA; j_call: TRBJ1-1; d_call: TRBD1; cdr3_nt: TGCGCCAGCAGCGTAGGACAGGGGGGAGTCACTGAAGCTTTCTTT; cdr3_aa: CASSVGQGGVTEAFF
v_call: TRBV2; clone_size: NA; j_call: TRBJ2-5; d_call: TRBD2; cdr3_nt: TGTGCCAGCAGTAGCGGGAGGACAACTAACGCACAAGAGACCCAGTACTTC; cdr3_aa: CASSSGRTTNAQETQYF
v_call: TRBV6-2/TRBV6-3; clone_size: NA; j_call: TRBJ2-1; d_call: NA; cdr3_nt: TGTGCCAGCAGTTACTCGTATTCGGCTGAGCAGTTCTTC; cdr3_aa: CASSYSYSAEQFF
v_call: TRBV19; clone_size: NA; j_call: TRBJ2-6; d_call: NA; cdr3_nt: TGTGCCAGTTCCGAACAAGTCTCTGGGGCCAACGTCCTGACTTTC; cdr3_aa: CASSEQVSGANVLTF
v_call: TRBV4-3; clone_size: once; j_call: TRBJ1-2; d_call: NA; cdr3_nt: TGCGCCAGCAGCCAATGGACAGATAACTATGGCTACACCTTC; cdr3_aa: CASSQWTDNYGYTF
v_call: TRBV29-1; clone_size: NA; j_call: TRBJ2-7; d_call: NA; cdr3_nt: TGCAGCGTTTGGGTGGGTGCCTACGAGCAGTACTTC; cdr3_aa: CSVWVGAYEQYF
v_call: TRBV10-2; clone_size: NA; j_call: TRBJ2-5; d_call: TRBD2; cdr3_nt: TGCGCCAGCATCGGGGCGGGAGGTAGAGAGACCCAGTACTTC; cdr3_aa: CASIGAGGRETQYF
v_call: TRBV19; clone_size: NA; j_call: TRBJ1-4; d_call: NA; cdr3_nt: TGTACCAGTAGTTTCGGGGGAACTAATGAAAAACTGTTTTTT; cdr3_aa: CTSSFGGTNEKLFF
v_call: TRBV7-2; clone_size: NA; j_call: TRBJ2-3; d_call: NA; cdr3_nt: TGTGCCAGCAGCCCGATCACAAGCACAGATACGCAGTATTTT; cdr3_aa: CASSPITSTDTQYF
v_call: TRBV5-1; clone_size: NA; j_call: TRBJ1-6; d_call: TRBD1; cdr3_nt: TGCGCCAGCAGTTTCGGGGACAGGGGCGGTGGATATTCACCCCTCCACTTT; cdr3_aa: CASSFGDRGGGYSPLHF
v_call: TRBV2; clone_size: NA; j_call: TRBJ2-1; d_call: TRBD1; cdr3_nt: TGTGCCAGCCTGACAGGGACCACCTACAATGAGCAGTTCTTC; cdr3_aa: CASLTGTTYNEQFF
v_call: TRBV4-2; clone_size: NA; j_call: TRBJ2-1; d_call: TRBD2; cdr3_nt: TGTGCCAGCAGCCCTACTAGCGGGAGTCCCGATGAGCAGTTCTTC; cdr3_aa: CASSPTSGSPDEQFF
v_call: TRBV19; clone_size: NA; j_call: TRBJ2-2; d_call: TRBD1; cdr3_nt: TGTGCCAGTAGTTCCGGGACAGGGCCCATGGGCACCGGGGAGCTGTTTTTT; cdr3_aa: CASSSGTGPMGTGELFF
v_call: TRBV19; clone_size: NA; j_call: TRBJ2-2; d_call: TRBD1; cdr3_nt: TGTGCCAGCTCGGGACAGACGAACACCGGGGAGCTGTTTTTT; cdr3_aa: CASSGQTNTGELFF
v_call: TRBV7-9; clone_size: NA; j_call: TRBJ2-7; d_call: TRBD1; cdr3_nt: TGTGCCAGCAGCTCGACAGGGGCACGCTACGAGCAGTACTTC; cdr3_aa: CASSSTGARYEQYF
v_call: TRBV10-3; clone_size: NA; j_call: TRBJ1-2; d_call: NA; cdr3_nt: TGTGCCATCAGTGAGGGAAGCTATGGCTACACCTTC; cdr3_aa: CAISEGSYGYTF
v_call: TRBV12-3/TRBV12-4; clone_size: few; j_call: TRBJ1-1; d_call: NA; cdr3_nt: TGTGCCAGCAGTTTCGAGAACACTGAAGCTTTCTTT; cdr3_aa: CASSFENTEAFF
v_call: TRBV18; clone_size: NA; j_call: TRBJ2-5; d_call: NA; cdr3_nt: TGTGCCAGCTCACCACCGGTATCCACCTACCAGTACTTC; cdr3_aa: CASSPPVSTYQYF
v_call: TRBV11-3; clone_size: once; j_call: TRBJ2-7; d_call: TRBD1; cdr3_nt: TGTGCCAGCAGCCCAAGGACAGGGGACTCCTACGAGCAGTACTTC; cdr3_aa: CASSPRTGDSYEQYF
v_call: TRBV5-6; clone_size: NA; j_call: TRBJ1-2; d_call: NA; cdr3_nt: TGTGCCAGCAGCTGGGTCGGGGCGGACCGCTATGGCTACACCTTC; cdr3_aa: CASSWVGADRYGYTF
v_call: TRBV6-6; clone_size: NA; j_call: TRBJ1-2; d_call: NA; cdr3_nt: TGTGCCAGCAGTTACTCGGGCTCCAGGCTGGTTAATGGCTACACCTTC; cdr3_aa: CASSYSGSRLVNGYTF
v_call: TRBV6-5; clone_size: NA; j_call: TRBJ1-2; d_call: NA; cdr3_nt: TGTGCCAGCCATAAGAACTATGGCTACACCTTC; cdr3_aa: CASHKNYGYTF
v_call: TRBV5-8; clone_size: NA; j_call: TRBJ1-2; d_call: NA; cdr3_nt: TGTGCCAGCAGCGGGGGACGGATCTATGGCTACACCTTC; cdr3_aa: CASSGGRIYGYTF
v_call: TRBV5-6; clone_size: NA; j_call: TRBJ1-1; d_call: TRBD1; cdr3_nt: TGTGCCAGCAGCTTTCCGACAGGGGGTGTGAACACTGAAGCTTTCTTT; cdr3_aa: CASSFPTGGVNTEAFF
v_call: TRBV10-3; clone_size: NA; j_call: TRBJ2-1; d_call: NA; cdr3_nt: TGTGCCATCAGTGAGTCGGTCGGCCAAGAGCAGTTCTTC; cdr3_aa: CAISESVGQEQFF
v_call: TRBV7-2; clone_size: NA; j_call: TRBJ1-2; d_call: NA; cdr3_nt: TGTGCCAGCAGCCAAGCACGCAGGGGCGATGCTAACTATGGCTACACCTTC; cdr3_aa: CASSQARRGDANYGYTF
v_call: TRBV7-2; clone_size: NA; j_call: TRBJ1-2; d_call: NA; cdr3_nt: TGTGCCAGCAGCCACAGAAACTATGGCTACACCTTC; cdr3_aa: CASSHRNYGYTF
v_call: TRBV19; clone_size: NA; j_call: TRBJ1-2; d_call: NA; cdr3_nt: TGTGCCAGTAGGACGGAGGGCTATGGCTACACCTTC; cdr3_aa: CASRTEGYGYTF